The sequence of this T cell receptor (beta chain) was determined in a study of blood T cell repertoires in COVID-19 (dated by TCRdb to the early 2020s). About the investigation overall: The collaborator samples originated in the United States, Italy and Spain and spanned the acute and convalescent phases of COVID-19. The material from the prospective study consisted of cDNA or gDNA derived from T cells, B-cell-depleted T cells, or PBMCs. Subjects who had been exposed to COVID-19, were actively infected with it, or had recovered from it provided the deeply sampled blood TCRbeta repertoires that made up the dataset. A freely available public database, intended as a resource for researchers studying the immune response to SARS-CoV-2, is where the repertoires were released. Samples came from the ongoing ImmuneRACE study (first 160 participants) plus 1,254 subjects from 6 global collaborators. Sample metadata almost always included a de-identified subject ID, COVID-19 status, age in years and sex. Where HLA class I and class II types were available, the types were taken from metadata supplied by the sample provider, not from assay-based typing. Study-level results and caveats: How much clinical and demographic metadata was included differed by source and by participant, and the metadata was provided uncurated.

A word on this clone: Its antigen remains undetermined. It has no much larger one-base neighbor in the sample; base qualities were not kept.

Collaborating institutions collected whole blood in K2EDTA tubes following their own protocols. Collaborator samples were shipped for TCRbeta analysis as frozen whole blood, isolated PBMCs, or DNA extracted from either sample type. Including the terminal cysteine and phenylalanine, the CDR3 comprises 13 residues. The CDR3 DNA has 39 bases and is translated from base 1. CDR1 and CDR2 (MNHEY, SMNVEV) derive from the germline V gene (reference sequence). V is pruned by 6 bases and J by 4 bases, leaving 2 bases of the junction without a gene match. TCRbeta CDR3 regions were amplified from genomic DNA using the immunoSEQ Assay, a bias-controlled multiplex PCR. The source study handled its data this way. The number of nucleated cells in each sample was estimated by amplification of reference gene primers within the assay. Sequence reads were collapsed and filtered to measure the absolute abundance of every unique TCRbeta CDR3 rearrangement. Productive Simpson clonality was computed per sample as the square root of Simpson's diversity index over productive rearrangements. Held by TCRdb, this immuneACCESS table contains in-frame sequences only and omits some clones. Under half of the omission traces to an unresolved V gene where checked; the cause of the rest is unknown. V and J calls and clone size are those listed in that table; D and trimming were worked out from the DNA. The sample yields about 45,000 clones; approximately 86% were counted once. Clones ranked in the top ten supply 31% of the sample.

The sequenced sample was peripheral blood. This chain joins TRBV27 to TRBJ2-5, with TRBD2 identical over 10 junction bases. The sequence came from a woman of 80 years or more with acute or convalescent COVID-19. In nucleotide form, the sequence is TGTGCCAGCAGAAAGCGGGAGGGAGAGACCCAGTACTTC. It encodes CASRKREGETQYF.